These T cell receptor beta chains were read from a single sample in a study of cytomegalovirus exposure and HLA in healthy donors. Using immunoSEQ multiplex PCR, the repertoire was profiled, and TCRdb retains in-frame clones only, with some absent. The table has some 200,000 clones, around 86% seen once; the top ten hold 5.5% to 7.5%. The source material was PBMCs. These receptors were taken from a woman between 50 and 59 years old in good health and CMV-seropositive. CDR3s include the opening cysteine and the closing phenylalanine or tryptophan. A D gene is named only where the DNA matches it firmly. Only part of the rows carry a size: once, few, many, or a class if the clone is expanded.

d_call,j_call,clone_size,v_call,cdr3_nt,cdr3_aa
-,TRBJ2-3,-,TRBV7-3,TGTGCCAGCAGCTTAACCCTGACGGGGACAGATACGCAGTATTTT,CASSLTLTGTDTQYF
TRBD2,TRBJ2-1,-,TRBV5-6,TGTGCCAGCAGCTCACTAGCGGACCTATTCAATGAGCAGTTCTTC,CASSSLADLFNEQFF
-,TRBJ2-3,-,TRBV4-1,TGCGCCAGCAGCCAAGAGGGTAGGACTTCAGATACGCAGTATTTT,CASSQEGRTSDTQYF
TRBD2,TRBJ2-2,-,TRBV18,TGTGCCAGCTCACTCCCGGGACTAGCCATCACCGGGGAGCTGTTTTTT,CASSLPGLAITGELFF
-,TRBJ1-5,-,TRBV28,TGTGCCAGCAGTGTACAGACCGGGATCAATCAGCCCCAGCATTTT,CASSVQTGINQPQHF
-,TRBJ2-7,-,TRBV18,TGTGCCAGCTCAGACTCCCCGACCTACGAGCAGTACTTC,CASSDSPTYEQYF
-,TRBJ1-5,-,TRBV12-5,TGTGCTAGCGCCCAGGGTAGCAATCAGCCCCAGCATTTT,CASAQGSNQPQHF
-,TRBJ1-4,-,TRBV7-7,TGTGCCAGCAGCCCCGGCGGGGCGGGGGAAAAACTGTTTTTT,CASSPGGAGEKLFF
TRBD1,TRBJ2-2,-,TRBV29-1,TGCAGCGTTGAGGGACAGGAGATCGGGGAGCTGTTTTTT,CSVEGQEIGELFF
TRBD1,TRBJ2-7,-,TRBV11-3,TGTGCCAGCAGCCCGACAGGGGCGCAAAGCTCCTACGAGCAGTACTTC,CASSPTGAQSSYEQYF
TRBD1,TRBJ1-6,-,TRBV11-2,TGTGCCAGCAGCTTACGGGACAGGGGGAGCTCCTATAATTCACCCCTCCACTTT,CASSLRDRGSSYNSPLHF
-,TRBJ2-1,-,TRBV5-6,TGTGCCAGCAGCTTGTTGGCGGCCAATGAGCAGTTCTTC,CASSLLAANEQFF
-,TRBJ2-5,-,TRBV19,TGTGCCAGTAGTATAGTTAAACGGAGCGACGCCCAAGAGACCCAGTACTTC,CASSIVKRSDAQETQYF
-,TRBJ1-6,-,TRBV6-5,TGTGCCAGCAGTTCCAAAGAGAGCTCCTATAATTCACCCCTCCACTTT,CASSSKESSYNSPLHF
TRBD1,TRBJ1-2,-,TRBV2,TGTGCCAGCAGGATAGGGGGCTGGGGCTACACCTTC,CASRIGGWGYTF
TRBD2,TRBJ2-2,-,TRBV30,TGTGCCTGGAGGCTAGCGGGGGGGCGAGGCACCGGGGAGCTGTTTTTT,CAWRLAGGRGTGELFF
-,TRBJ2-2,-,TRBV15,TGTGCCACCAGCAGCAGATCCTACACCGGGGAGCTGTTTTTT,CATSSRSYTGELFF
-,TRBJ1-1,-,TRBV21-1,TGTGCCAGCAGCAAGACAGGGGTGGGCACTGAAGCTTTCTTT,CASSKTGVGTEAFF
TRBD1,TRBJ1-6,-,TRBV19,TGTGCCAGTGCGACCCCTAGGGCAGGGGGTCAATCACCCCTCCACTTT,CASATPRAGGQSPLHF
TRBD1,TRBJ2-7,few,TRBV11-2,TGTGCCAGCAGCTTACTGAGGGGACAGGGGCGCGAGCAGTACTTC,CASSLLRGQGREQYF
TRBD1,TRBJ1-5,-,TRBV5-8,TGTGCCAGCAGCTTGGTGAAAGGGGGCACATCCTTGACCCAGCATTTT,CASSLVKGGTSLTQHF
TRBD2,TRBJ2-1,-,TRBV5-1,TGCGCCAGCAGCTTGGAGGGGGCTAGCGGGAGAGTGCAGTTCTTC,CASSLEGASGRVQFF
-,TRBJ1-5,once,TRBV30,TGTGCCTGGACCGAGAGCAATCAGCCCCAGCATTTT,CAWTESNQPQHF
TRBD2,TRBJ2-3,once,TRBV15,TGTGCCACCAGGGAACTAGCGGGGGATACGCAGTATTTT,CATRELAGDTQYF
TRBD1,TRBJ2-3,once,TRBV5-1,TGCGCCAGCAGCCAGGGACAGGGAGCAGATACGCAGTATTTT,CASSQGQGADTQYF
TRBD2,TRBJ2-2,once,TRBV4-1,TGCGCCAGCAGCCAAGACCCGCCCGGGACTAGAGCGAACACCGGGGAGCTGTTTTTT,CASSQDPPGTRANTGELFF
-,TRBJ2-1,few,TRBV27,TGTGCCAGCAGTTTTACAGGGTGGAATGAGCAGTTCTTC,CASSFTGWNEQFF
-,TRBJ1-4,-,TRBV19,TGTGCCAGTAGCCGTCGGAGCAGCGGACTGTTTTTT,CASSRRSSGLFF
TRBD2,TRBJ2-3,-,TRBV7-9,TGTGCCAGCAGCTTAGTGCGGGGGGGCACAGATACGCAGTATTTT,CASSLVRGGTDTQYF
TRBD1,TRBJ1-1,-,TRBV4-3,TGCGCCAGCAGCCAAGTTGTAACAGGGGGGACTGAAGCTTTCTTT,CASSQVVTGGTEAFF
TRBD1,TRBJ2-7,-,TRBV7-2,TGTGCCAGCAGCCCACGGACAGGAGCCTACGAGCAGTACTTC,CASSPRTGAYEQYF
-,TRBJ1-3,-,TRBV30,TGTGCCTGGTGTTTAGACTCTGGAAACACCATATATTTT,CAWCLDSGNTIYF
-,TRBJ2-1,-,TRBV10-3,TGTGCCATCAGTGGGCGGCGGACAAAGAGCTCCTACAATGAGCAGTTCTTC,CAISGRRTKSSYNEQFF
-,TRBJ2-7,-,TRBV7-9,TGTTCCAGCAGCCTCGACAGCTACGAGCAGTACTTC,CSSSLDSYEQYF
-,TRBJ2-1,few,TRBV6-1,TGTGCCAGCAGTGAATGGGCTAGCCCCCCCTACAATGAGCAGTTCTTC,CASSEWASPPYNEQFF
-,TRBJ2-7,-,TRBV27,TGTGCCAGCAGTCCTGTCTACAGGGCCGAGAACGAGCAGTACTTC,CASSPVYRAENEQYF
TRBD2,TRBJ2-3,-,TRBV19,TGTGCCACCCGAGTAGCGGGGGAAGATACGCAGTATTTT,CATRVAGEDTQYF
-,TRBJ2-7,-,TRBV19,TGTGCCAGTAGTGTTCAGGGTAGTTCCTACGAGCAGTACTTC,CASSVQGSSYEQYF
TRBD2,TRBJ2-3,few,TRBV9,TGTGCCAGCAGCGTGTTCGCGGGGGGCCCCATGGATACGCAGTATTTT,CASSVFAGGPMDTQYF
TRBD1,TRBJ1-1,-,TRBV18,TGTGCCAGCGCGACAGGGCTCCTGAACACTGAAGCTTTCTTT,CASATGLLNTEAFF
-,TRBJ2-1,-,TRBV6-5,TGTGCCAGCAGTTACCTTCAGGGGTCGTACAATGAGCAGTTCTTC,CASSYLQGSYNEQFF
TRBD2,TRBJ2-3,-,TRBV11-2,TGTGCCAGCATCGGACTAGCGGGAGGAAGCACAGATACGCAGTATTTT,CASIGLAGGSTDTQYF
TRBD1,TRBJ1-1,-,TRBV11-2,TGTGCCAGCAGCTCCGACAGGGGTGAACCTTTCTTT,CASSSDRGEPFF
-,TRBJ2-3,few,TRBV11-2,TGTGCCAGCAGCCCAAGACTAGAAGCAGATACGCAGTATTTT,CASSPRLEADTQYF
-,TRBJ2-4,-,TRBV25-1,TGTGCCAGCAGTGAAACAAAGGTTGGCGTTAACAGTCAGTACTTC,CASSETKVGVNSQYF
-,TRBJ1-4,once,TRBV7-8,TGTGCCAGCAGCTTACTTCGTGGGACGGGGGGACTGTTTTTT,CASSLLRGTGGLFF
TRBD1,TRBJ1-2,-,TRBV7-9,TGTGCCAGCAGCTATTACCCTCGACAGGGGGCACGTGGCTACACCTTC,CASSYYPRQGARGYTF
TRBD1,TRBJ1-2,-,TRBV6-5,TGTGCCAGCAGGGGGACAGGGGGCGTAACGGTCACCTTC,CASRGTGGVTVTF
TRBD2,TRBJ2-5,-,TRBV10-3,TGTGCCATCAGTCCGGGACTAGCTTCAGAGACCCAGTACTTC,CAISPGLASETQYF
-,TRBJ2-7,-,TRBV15,TGTGCCACCAGCAGGGGCCGTTCCTACGAGCAGTACTTC,CATSRGRSYEQYF
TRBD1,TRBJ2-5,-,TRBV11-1,TGTGCCAGCAGCAAACAGGGGGCGCTCGTTCAAGAGACCCAGTACTTC,CASSKQGALVQETQYF
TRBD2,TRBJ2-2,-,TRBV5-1,TGCGCCAGCAGCCCTGCCTTTACTAGCGGGAGTCTCGGGGAGCTGTTTTTT,CASSPAFTSGSLGELFF
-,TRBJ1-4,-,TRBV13,TGTGCCAGCAGCTTAGGGGGACACCGGGAAAAACTGTTTTTT,CASSLGGHREKLFF